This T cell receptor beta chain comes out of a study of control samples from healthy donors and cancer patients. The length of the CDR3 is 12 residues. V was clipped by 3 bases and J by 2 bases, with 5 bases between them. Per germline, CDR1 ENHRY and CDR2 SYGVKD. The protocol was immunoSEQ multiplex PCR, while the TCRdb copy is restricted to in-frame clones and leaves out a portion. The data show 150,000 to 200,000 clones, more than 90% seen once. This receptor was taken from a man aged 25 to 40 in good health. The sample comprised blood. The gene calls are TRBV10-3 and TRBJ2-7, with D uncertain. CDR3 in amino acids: CAISEGTYEQYF. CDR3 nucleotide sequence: TGTGCCATCAGTGAAGGCACCTACGAGCAGTACTTC.